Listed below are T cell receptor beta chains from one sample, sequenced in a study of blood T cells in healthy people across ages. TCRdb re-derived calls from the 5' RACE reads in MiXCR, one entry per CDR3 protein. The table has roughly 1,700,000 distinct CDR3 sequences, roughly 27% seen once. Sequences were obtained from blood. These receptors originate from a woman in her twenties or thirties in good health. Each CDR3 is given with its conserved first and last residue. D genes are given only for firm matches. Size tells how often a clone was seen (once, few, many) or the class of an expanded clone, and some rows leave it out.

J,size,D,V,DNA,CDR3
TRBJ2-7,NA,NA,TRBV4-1,TGCGCCAGCAGCCCGGGGGACGGCATCTACGAGCAGTACTTC,CASSPGDGIYEQYF
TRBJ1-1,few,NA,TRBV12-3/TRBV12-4,TGTGCCAGCAGCCGCCTCTCACCCTCACCGGGTAGGGCTTTCTTT,CASSRLSPSPGRAFF
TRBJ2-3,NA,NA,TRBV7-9,TGTGCCAGCAGCTCACTAACAGGGAGCACAGATACGCAGTATTTT,CASSSLTGSTDTQYF
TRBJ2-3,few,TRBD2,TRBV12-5,TGTGCTAGTGGTTCGCCGGGACTAGCAACAGATACGCAGTATTTT,CASGSPGLATDTQYF
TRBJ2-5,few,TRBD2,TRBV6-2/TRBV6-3,TGTGCCAGCAGTTACTACAGGACTAGCGGTGAGACCCAGTACTTC,CASSYYRTSGETQYF
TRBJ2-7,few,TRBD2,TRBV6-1,TGTGCCAGCACCTCACTAGCGGGATACGAGCAGTACTTC,CASTSLAGYEQYF
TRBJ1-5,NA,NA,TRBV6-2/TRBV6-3,TGTGCCAGCAGGACCAATCAGCCCCAGCATTTT,CASRTNQPQHF
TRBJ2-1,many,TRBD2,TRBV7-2,TGTGCCAGCAGCTATAGCGGGGGGGAGAACAATGAGCAGTTCTTC,CASSYSGGENNEQFF
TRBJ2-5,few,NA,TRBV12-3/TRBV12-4,TGTGCCAGCAGTTTAGTACAGGGAGGGCGTAATGAGCAGTACTTC,CASSLVQGGRNEQYF
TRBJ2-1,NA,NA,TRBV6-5,TGTGCCAGCAGTTACGGGGGACCGAATGAGCAGTTCTTC,CASSYGGPNEQFF
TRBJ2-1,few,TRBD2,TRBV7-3,TGTGCCAGCAGCCCCCAACTAGCGGGGGGGCCAAATGAGCAGTTCTTC,CASSPQLAGGPNEQFF
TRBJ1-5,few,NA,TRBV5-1,TGCGCCAGCAGCGTAGACGGGCAAGGTAGGCCCCAGCATTTT,CASSVDGQGRPQHF
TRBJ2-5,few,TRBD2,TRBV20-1,TGCAGTGCTAGAGTAGCGGGGGAGCCCGGGACCCAGTACTTC,CSARVAGEPGTQYF
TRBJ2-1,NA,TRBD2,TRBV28,TGTGCCAGCAGTTTAGGTAGCGGGGGGCATAATGAGCAGTTCTTC,CASSLGSGGHNEQFF
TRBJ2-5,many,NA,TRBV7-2,TGTGCCAGCAGCTTAGGAAGGACCCAGTACTTC,CASSLGRTQYF
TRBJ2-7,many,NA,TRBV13,TGTGCCAGCAGCTTCAGGCCCCAGGCCTACGAGCAGTACTTC,CASSFRPQAYEQYF
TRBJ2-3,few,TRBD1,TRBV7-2,TGTGCCAGCAGCTCGCGGACAGGGGGTCCAGATACGCAGTATTTT,CASSSRTGGPDTQYF
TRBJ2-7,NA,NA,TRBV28,TGTGCCAGCAGTCGCCGGGACGTACCAAGCGAGCAGTACTTC,CASSRRDVPSEQYF
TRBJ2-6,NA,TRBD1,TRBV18,TGTGCCAGCTCACCGTGGACAGGGGCCACTGGGGCCAACGTCCTGACTTTC,CASSPWTGATGANVLTF
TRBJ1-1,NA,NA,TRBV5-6,TGTGCCAGCAGGAGACTCGGAGTTAGGGACACTGAAGCTTTCTTT,CASRRLGVRDTEAFF
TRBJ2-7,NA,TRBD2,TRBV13,TGTGCCAGCAGCTTAGGAGATAGCGGGACCTACGAGCAGTACTTC,CASSLGDSGTYEQYF
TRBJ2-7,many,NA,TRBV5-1,TGCGCCAGCAAGGGTTGGGACGGATCCTACGAGCAGTACTTC,CASKGWDGSYEQYF
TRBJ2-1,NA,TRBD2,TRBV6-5,TGTGCCAGCAGTTACCGATTAACGGGGGGTAATGCCCAACGCGAGCAGTTCTTC,CASSYRLTGGNAQREQFF
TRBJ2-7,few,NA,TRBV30,TGTGCCTGGAGGAGGGGACAATCGAGGGAGCAGTACTTC,CAWRRGQSREQYF
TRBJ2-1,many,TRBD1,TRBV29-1,TGCAGCGTGCGGACAGGGAAGGGCAATGAGCAGTTCTTC,CSVRTGKGNEQFF
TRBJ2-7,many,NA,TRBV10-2,TGCGCCAGCGCGCGGGGGCCACGGGAGTACTTC,CASARGPREYF
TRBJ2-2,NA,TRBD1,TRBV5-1,TGCGCCAGCAGCTTGGACGGACAGGGTGTCGGGGAGCTGTTTTTT,CASSLDGQGVGELFF
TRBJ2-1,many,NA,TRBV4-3,TGCGCCAGCAGCCAAGGGTCTTCCGGGCGGACGTTCTTC,CASSQGSSGRTFF
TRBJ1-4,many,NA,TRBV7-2,TGTGCCAGCAGCTTAGCAGGACCTAATGAAAAACTGTTTTTT,CASSLAGPNEKLFF
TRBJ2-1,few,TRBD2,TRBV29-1,TGCAGCGTGGACAAACTAGCGGGGGGGTTGAATGAGCAGTTCTTC,CSVDKLAGGLNEQFF
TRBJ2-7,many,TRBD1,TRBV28,TGTGCCAGCACTCCTTCTAGGGGCAGGGGGATCCACGAGCAGTACTTC,CASTPSRGRGIHEQYF
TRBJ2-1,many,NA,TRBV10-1,TGCGCCAGCAGCATAAGTCCAACCTACAATGAGCAGTTCTTC,CASSISPTYNEQFF
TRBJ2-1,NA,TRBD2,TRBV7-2,TGTGCCAGCAGCTTGGACCTAGCGGCCTCTTACAATGAGCAGTTCTTC,CASSLDLAASYNEQFF
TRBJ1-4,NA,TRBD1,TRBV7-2,TGTGCCAGCAGCAAAATCACAGGGGGCCTCGGAGAAAAACTGTTTTTT,CASSKITGGLGEKLFF
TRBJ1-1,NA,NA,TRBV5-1,TGCGCCAGCAGCTTGGAGAGCAGGGCGGGGTCCACTGAAGCTTTCTTT,CASSLESRAGSTEAFF
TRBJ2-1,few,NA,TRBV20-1,TGCAGTCTCCGGACGTACAATGAGCAGTTCTTC,CSLRTYNEQFF
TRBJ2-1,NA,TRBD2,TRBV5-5,TGTGCCAGCAGCGGGGTAGCGGGATCCCCCTACAATGAGCAGCTCTTC,CASSGVAGSPYNEQLF
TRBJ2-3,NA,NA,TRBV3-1,TGTGCCAGCAGCCCCCCCGGCTCTCTGGATACGCAGTATTTT,CASSPPGSLDTQYF
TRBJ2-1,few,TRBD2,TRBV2,TGTGCCAGCATCCGACTAGCGGCGAGCTCCTACAATGAGCAGTTCTTC,CASIRLAASSYNEQFF
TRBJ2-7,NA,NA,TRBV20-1,TGCAGTGCCGCGGCGCAAGACGAGCAGTACTTC,CSAAAQDEQYF
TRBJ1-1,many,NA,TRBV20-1,TGCAGTGCCCCAGGCCAGAACACTGAAGCTTTCTTT,CSAPGQNTEAFF
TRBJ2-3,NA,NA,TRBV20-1,TGCAGTGCTAGGGGCGGGGGCTCCCATGGTACGCAGTATTTT,CSARGGGSHGTQYF
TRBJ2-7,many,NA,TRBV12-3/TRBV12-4,TGTGCCAGCAGTTGGCCGGGACAAAACTACGAGCAGTACTTC,CASSWPGQNYEQYF
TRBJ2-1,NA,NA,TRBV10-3,TGTGCCATAAGCAGGGGGGATGAGCAGTTCTTC,CAISRGDEQFF
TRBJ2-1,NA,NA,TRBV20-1,TGCAGTGCTCCCTCGGGTAGGCATGAGCAGTTCTTC,CSAPSGRHEQFF
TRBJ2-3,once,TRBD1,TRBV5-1,TGCGCCAGCAACTTGTTGGGACAGGGTAGCACAGATACGCAGTATTTT,CASNLLGQGSTDTQYF
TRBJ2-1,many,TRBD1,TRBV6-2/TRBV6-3,TGTGCCAGCAGGAAGGGCGGGACAGGGTACAATGAGCAGTTCTTC,CASRKGGTGYNEQFF
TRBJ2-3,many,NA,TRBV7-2,TGTGCCAGCAGCGCCGAGTCCGTTACAGATACGCAGTATTTT,CASSAESVTDTQYF
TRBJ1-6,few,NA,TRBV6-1,TGTGCCAGCAGTGCGGGGGGACTGGGCAATTCACCCCTCCACTTT,CASSAGGLGNSPLHF
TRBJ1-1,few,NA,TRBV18,TGTGCCAGCTCATTCTCGACAGGGAACACTGAAGCTTTCTTT,CASSFSTGNTEAFF
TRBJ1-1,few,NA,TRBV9,TGTGCCAGCAGCGTAGGCTCAGGGTCTACTGAAGCTTTCTTT,CASSVGSGSTEAFF
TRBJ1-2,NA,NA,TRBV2,TGTGCCAGCAGTAGGACGGAAGTCTATGGCTACACCTTC,CASSRTEVYGYTF
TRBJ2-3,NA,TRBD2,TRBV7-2,TGTGCCAGCGGACTGACTAGCGGGTGGTCGGATACGCAGTATTTT,CASGLTSGWSDTQYF
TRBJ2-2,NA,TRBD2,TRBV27,TGTGCCAGCAGTTCCGACCCGGGACTAGCGGGAGCTGTCGGGGAGCTGTTTTTT,CASSSDPGLAGAVGELFF
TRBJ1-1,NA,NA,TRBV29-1,TGCAGCGTTGTCAAACAGGGTTTGGAGACTGAAGCTTTCTTT,CSVVKQGLETEAFF
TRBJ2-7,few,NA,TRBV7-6,TGTGCCAGCACCCTCAGGTCCGGGGATACCTACGAGCAGTACTTC,CASTLRSGDTYEQYF
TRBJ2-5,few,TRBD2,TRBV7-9,TGTGCCCTAATGGGGAGGGTCCAAGAGACCCAGTACTTC,CALMGRVQETQYF
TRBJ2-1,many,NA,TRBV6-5,TGTGCCAGTGGCCCTACGGGGCGCAGGAATGAGCAGTTCTTC,CASGPTGRRNEQFF
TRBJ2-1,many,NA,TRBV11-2,TGTGCCAGCAGCCCAATACAGGGCCACAATGAGCAGTTCTTC,CASSPIQGHNEQFF